A single sample gave rise to the 19 T cell receptor beta chains below, sequenced in a study of shared clonotypes between healthy human individuals. The protocol was immunoSEQ multiplex PCR, while the TCRdb copy is restricted to in-frame clones and leaves out a portion. The sample yields around 1 million clones, 76% seen once. The sequencing input was memory CD4+ T cells sorted from blood. The subset was: CD45RA-negative fraction. The receptor set was obtained from a man between 18 and 35 years old in good health.

The gene calls are TRBV10-3 and TRBJ2-1, with TRBD2 identical over 10 bases. V was pared by 0 bases and J by 6 bases, with 5 bases of the junction left unmatched. This CDR3 has 16 amino acids. CDR1 is ENHRY, CDR2 SYGVKD, per germline. CDR3 in DNA: TGTGCCATCAGTGAGTCCGCAGCGGGGGGGCCCAATGAGCAGTTCTTC. Encoded protein: CAISESAAGGPNEQFF.

The gene calls are TRBV25-1 and TRBJ1-6, with TRBD1 identical over 9 bases. Per germline, CDR1 MGHDK and CDR2 SYGVNS. J was trimmed by 2 bases and V by 1 base; bases with no gene match: 6. This CDR3 is built from 18 residues. This CDR3 is CASSESGQGRPYNSPLHF. The CDR3 bases are TGTGCCAGCAGTGAATCGGGACAGGGAAGACCCTATAATTCACCCCTCCACTTT.

The chain links TRBV2 to TRBJ2-3, with TRBD2 as a possible D gene (5 bases). This CDR3 comprises 15 residues. Trimming took 8 bases from V and 4 from J, leaving 19 bases between them. Germline loops: CDR1 SNHLY, CDR2 FYNNEI. The CDR3 DNA reads TGTGCCAGCCTCCCGGGGATTAGAGTGGCAGATACGCAGTATTTT. It codes for CASLPGIRVADTQYF.

This chain joins TRBV6-6 and TRBJ1-1; 9 bases match TRBD1. Germline V gives CDR1 MNHNY, CDR2 SVGAGI (reference sequence). CDR3 length: 15 amino acids. J gave up 5 bases and V 5 bases, and 9 bases lay outside the gene matches. The DNA of the CDR3 is TGTGCCAGCAGTACACTACAGGGGGCGGGAACTGAAGCTTTCTTT. Amino acids: CASSTLQGAGTEAFF.

In its sample, this clone was seen a few times. V and J are TRBV28 and TRBJ1-1; D is possibly TRBD1 (5 bases). The CDR3 has 15 residues. Germline V gene sequence: CDR1 MDHEN, CDR2 SYDVKM. V was trimmed by 4 bases and J by 3 bases, leaving 15 bases between them. CDR3: CASSSPPRGDTEAFF. CDR3 nucleotide sequence: TGTGCCAGCAGTTCCCCTCCGCGGGGGGACACTGAAGCTTTCTTT.

This clone was recorded a few times. The J gene is TRBJ1-2, the V gene TRBV11-2; the match to TRBD1 covers 7 bases. The CDR3 loop spans 13 amino acids. J gave up 4 bases and V 6 bases, and 5 bases lay outside the gene matches. Germline assignment: CDR1 SGHAT and CDR2 FQNNGV. CDR3 sequence (DNA): TGTGCCAGCAGTCAAGGGGGCAGCTATGGCTACACCTTC. This sequence encodes CASSQGGSYGYTF.

V gene TRBV11-2 combines with J gene TRBJ2-7; D is possibly TRBD2 (5 bases). CDR1 is SGHAT, CDR2 FQNNGV, per germline. With 5 bases removed from V and 0 bases from J, the gap between germline ends came to 14 bases. The CDR3 is 15 amino acids. CDR3 sequence reads: CASSPHGVSSYEQYF. The CDR3 coding sequence is TGTGCCAGCAGCCCACACGGGGTTAGCTCCTACGAGCAGTACTTC.

Of note for this clone: Distinct nucleotide sequences in the sample also encode this CDR3. The chain is built from TRBV6-6 and TRBJ1-5; no definite D call. The CDR3 consists of 12 residues. Germline V lookup: CDR1 MNHNY, CDR2 SVGAGI (reference sequence). V was trimmed by 6 bases and J by 0 bases, leaving 3 bases between them. The CDR3 sequence is CASRNSNQPQHF. DNA of the CDR3: TGTGCCAGCAGGAATAGCAATCAGCCCCAGCATTTT.

The chain employs TRBV19 and TRBJ1-5; TRBD1 might be the D (6 bases). The CDR3 covers 14 residues. The germline V gene encodes CDR1 LNHDA and CDR2 SQIVND (reference sequence). V was cut by 7 bases and J by 1 base, with 11 bases left in between. The CDR3 sequence is CASNNRESNQPQHF. The CDR3 DNA follows: TGTGCCAGTAATAACAGGGAAAGCAATCAGCCCCAGCATTTT.

The gene calls are TRBV5-4 and TRBJ1-6, with TRBD1 matching over 9 bases. The ends lost 2 bases at V and 6 bases at J; junction bases unmatched: 3. Germline V CDR1 and CDR2: SGHNT, YYREEE (reference sequence). This CDR3 contains 15 residues. Written as DNA, the CDR3 is TGTGCCAGCAGCTTTCGGGACAGGGCTAATTCACCCCTCCACTTT. Encoded protein: CASSFRDRANSPLHF. Full variable domain (remainder filled in from reference TRBV5-4 and TRBJ1-6): ETGVTQSPTHLIKTRGQQVTLRCSSQSGHNTVSWYQQALGQGPQFIFQYYREEENGRGNFPPRFSGLQFPNYSSELNVNALELDDSALYLCASSFRDRANSPLHFGNGTRLTVT.

The rearrangement joins TRBV1 to TRBJ2-5; the table's D call, TRBD1, has no DNA check behind it. TRBV1 is a pseudogene locus. The CDR3 is 18 residues long. The CDR3 region is CTSSQTTGASGVQETQYF. For the CDR3, the DNA is TGCACCAGCAGCCAAACGACAGGGGCCAGCGGGGTCCAAGAGACCCAGTACTTC.

V is TRBV5-6 and J is TRBJ1-5; perhaps TRBD1 as D (5 bases). The germline V and J ends were trimmed by 4 bases and 0 bases, with 11 bases remaining between them. The CDR3 loop spans 15 amino acids. Germline V gene data show CDR1 as SGHDT and CDR2 as YYEEEE. CDR3 residues: CASSATGYSNQPQHF. CDR3 nucleotide sequence: TGTGCCAGCAGCGCCACAGGTTATAGCAATCAGCCCCAGCATTTT.

The genes are TRBV5-1 and TRBJ1-1, with D unresolved. The V end lost 4 bases, the J end lost 0 bases, and 10 bases lay between the germline ends. Germline V gene lookup returns CDR1 SGHRS and CDR2 YFSETQ. The CDR3 has 14 amino acids. In nucleotides, the CDR3 is TGCGCCAGCAGCCCGAAGAGTATGAACACTGAAGCTTTCTTT. It is translated as CASSPKSMNTEAFF.

V is TRBV19 and J is TRBJ2-7; no reliable D call. V lost 4 bases, J lost 6 bases, and 7 bases lay in between. Looked up from germline, CDR1 is LNHDA and CDR2 is SQIVND (reference sequence). The CDR3 contains 11 residues. CDR3: CASSTGIEQYF. The CDR3 DNA sequence: TGTGCCAGTAGTACTGGGATCGAGCAGTACTTC.

CDR3 residues: CASSLGFPGGAFGYTF. In DNA form, the CDR3 reads TGTGCCAGCAGCTTAGGGTTTCCAGGGGGCGCATTTGGCTACACCTTC. The chain joins TRBV7-2 to TRBJ1-2, with 8 bases aligning to TRBD1. This CDR3 is built from 16 residues. V trimming: 1 base; J trimming: 7 bases; junction bases outside the gene matches: 11. Looked up from germline, CDR1 is SGHTA and CDR2 is FQGNSA.

CDR3 nucleotides: TGTGCCAGTAGTCCAGCTGTATCGGGAAACACCATATATTTT. Amino acid sequence: CASSPAVSGNTIYF. The gene calls are TRBV19 and TRBJ1-3, with no clear D. The CDR3 length is 14 residues. The germline gives CDR1 LNHDA, CDR2 SQIVND (reference sequence). Between the trimmed V and J ends, which lost 5 bases and 4 bases, there was a span of 12 bases.

This chain links TRBV29-1 with TRBJ2-7; possibly TRBD1 for D (7 bases). Deletions cut 0 bases from V and 12 bases from J, with 15 bases between. Per the germline V gene, CDR1 is SQVTM and CDR2 is ANQGSEA. This CDR3 has 12 residues. The CDR3 DNA reads TGCAGCGTTGAAGATCAGGGGGACTCGCCGTACTTC. Translating it yields CSVEDQGDSPYF.

This sequence joins TRBV5-5 and TRBJ2-5; D remains ambiguous. V was shortened by 4 bases and J by 1 base, with 2 bases between the two germline ends. The CDR3 is 11 residues long. The germline CDR1 and CDR2 sequences are SGHKS and YYEKEE (reference sequence). CDR3: CASSRQETQYF. The CDR3 DNA reads as TGTGCCAGCAGCCGCCAAGAGACCCAGTACTTC.

The chain joins TRBV5-5 to TRBJ1-2, with 7 nucleotides matching TRBD1. CDR3 size: 13 residues. Unmatched junction bases numbered 8, after V lost 4 bases and J lost 8 bases. In germline, CDR1 is SGHKS, CDR2 YYEKEE (reference sequence). DNA for the CDR3: TGTGCCAGCAGCCGACAGGGAATGGGGGGCTACACCTTC. Translation: CASSRQGMGGYTF.